One and the same sample provided the 18 T cell receptor beta chains below, sequenced in a study of T-cell reconstitution after alpha-beta-depleted transplantation in children. For TCRbeta, the library was prepared with unique molecular identifiers. TCRdb independently ran MiXCR on the PCR reads; one entry per CDR3 protein. The table lists fewer than 250,000 distinct CDR3 sequences, over 15% of them singletons. The sequences come from PBMCs, mostly from graft donor cells, collected 360 days after TCRalphabeta/CD19-depleted stem cell transplant. These receptors all come from a male patient aged 2-9 years who had a stem cell transplant for acute lymphoblastic leukemia, so the T cells may come from the graft donor.

The chain has TRBV12-3 or TRBV12-4 and TRBJ1-1; TRBD1 is a possible D gene (5 bases). The CDR3 is 16 residues long. V shed 5 bases and J shed 1 base, with 17 bases lying between them. CDR3 nucleotide sequence: TGTGCCAGCAGTCCTCGGACACTGGGAACGAACACTGAAGCTTTCTTT. It codes for CASSPRTLGTNTEAFF.

The J gene is TRBJ2-7, the V gene TRBV9, with D maybe TRBD2 (6 bases). Germline-derived CDR1 and CDR2 are SGDLS and YYNGEE. V lost 0 bases to trimming and J lost 2 bases, with 12 bases between them. CDR3 length: 15 residues. For the CDR3, the DNA is TGTGCCAGCAGCGTAGGGCAGGGAGGTCCCTACGAGCAGTACTTC. Translated: CASSVGQGGPYEQYF.

A single count supports this clonotype. The chain joins TRBV6-4 to TRBJ1-4, with TRBD1 identical over 7 bases. The CDR3 is 15 amino acids. Unmatched junction bases numbered 8, after V lost 4 bases and J lost 6 bases. Per the germline V gene, CDR1 is MRHNA and CDR2 is SNTAGT. The CDR3 loop is CASSARGRGDEKLFF. DNA of the CDR3: TGTGCCAGCAGTGCCCGGGGCAGGGGGGATGAAAAACTGTTTTTT.

The chain carries TRBV4-3 and TRBJ2-5; possibly TRBD1 or TRBD2 for D (5 bases each). There are 14 residues in the CDR3. Germline CDR1 reads LGHNA; CDR2 reads YSLEER. V lost 4 bases to trimming and J lost 4 bases, with 13 bases between them. CDR3 protein: CASSPSTRGETQYF. DNA for the CDR3: TGCGCCAGCAGCCCATCAACTAGGGGAGAGACCCAGTACTTC.

This clonotype came up many times. The V and J genes are TRBV20-1 and TRBJ2-3, with TRBD2 matching over 11 bases. V dropped 5 bases and J dropped 2; count of bases not matched to a gene: 12. Germline V CDR1 and CDR2: DFQATT, SNEGSKA (reference sequence). CDR3 length: 17 residues. The CDR3 loop reads CSASSPRLAGSTDTQYF. Written as DNA, the CDR3 is TGCAGTGCTTCTTCGCCCCGACTAGCGGGATCCACAGATACGCAGTATTTT.

The chain joins TRBV12-3 or TRBV12-4 to TRBJ1-3; unclear D gene. Between the trimmed V and J ends, which lost 10 bases and 1 base, there was a span of 5 bases. The CDR3 totals 11 residues. The CDR3 spells CAKQSGNTIYF. CDR3 nucleotide sequence: TGTGCCAAGCAGTCTGGAAACACCATATATTTT.

This clonotype was seen a handful of times. V is TRBV6-1 and J is TRBJ2-7; TRBD1 is a possible D gene (6 bases). CDR1 and CDR2 (germline): MNHNS, SASEGT. CDR3 length: 13 amino acids. Deletions cut 6 bases from V and 2 bases from J, with 11 bases between. The CDR3 nucleotides are TGTGCCAGCAGCGACAGGTTTGCCTACGAGCAGTACTTC. Translation gives CASSDRFAYEQYF.

This clonotype was observed a handful of times. This chain joins TRBV12-3 or TRBV12-4 and TRBJ2-1; the D gene is possibly TRBD1 (5 bases). The CDR3 has 16 amino acids. V shed 5 bases and J shed 0 bases, with 14 bases lying between them. The CDR3 DNA follows: TGTGCCAGCAGTCCCGCACAGGCAAACTCCTACAATGAGCAGTTCTTC. It translates to CASSPAQANSYNEQFF.

The sample holds a few counts of this clonotype. The chain joins TRBV5-1 to TRBJ2-5, with 8 bases matching TRBD1. The CDR3 covers 13 residues. The J segment lost 5 bases and the V segment lost 4 bases, leaving 4 bases of the junction unmatched. Germline CDR1 and CDR2: SGHRS and YFSETQ. CDR3 in amino acids: CASSVGQGETQYF. The CDR3 DNA follows: TGCGCCAGCAGCGTTGGACAGGGTGAGACCCAGTACTTC.

The table lists this clonotype with a few counts. The CDR3 DNA follows: TGTGCCAGCAGTTTTACTAGAGGCGGGGAGCTGTTTTTT. This translates into CASSFTRGGELFF. This chain uses TRBV12-3 or TRBV12-4 with TRBJ2-2; perhaps TRBD2 as D (5 bases). This CDR3 is built from 13 residues. Trimming removed 3 bases at V and 7 bases at J, with 9 bases between.

The rearrangement joins TRBV20-1 to TRBJ2-3; 7 bases are shared with TRBD2. CDR1 and CDR2 (germline): DFQATT, SNEGSKA (reference sequence). V lost 1 base, J lost 1 base, and 2 bases stayed unmatched. CDR3 size: 14 residues. As DNA, the CDR3 is TGCAGTGCTAGAGGGCTAGCGGGCACAGATACGCAGTATTTT. Its protein is CSARGLAGTDTQYF.

The rearrangement uses TRBV20-1 and TRBJ2-1, with a possible D match to TRBD1 (6 bases). CDR1 and CDR2 from the germline V gene are DFQATT and SNEGSKA (reference sequence). V was clipped by 5 bases and J by 0 bases, with 17 bases between them. The CDR3 spans 16 residues. The CDR3 DNA follows: TGCAGTGCTCAGCTGTGGCAGGGGAGCTCCTACAATGAGCAGTTCTTC. Translation: CSAQLWQGSSYNEQFF.

The rearrangement links TRBV12-3 or TRBV12-4 to TRBJ1-3; D not resolved. The V end was cut by 10 bases, the J end by 2 bases, with 9 bases between. This CDR3 has 12 amino acids. The chain's CDR3 is CANAQAGNTIYF. CDR3 DNA sequence: TGTGCCAACGCGCAGGCTGGAAACACCATATATTTT.

This clonotype has a handful of counts. The rearrangement links TRBV20-1 to TRBJ2-5, with TRBD1 matching 8 bases. CDR1 DFQATT and CDR2 SNEGSKA come from the germline V gene (reference sequence). The CDR3 sequence is 11 residues long. The CDR3 DNA reads as TGCAGCGCCACAGGGGGGGAGACCCAGTACTTC. It translates to CSATGGETQYF.

This sequence joins TRBV7-8 and TRBJ2-1; possibly TRBD1 or TRBD2 for D (5 bases each). Deletions cut 1 base from V and 3 bases from J, with 10 bases between. Germline V gives CDR1 SGHVS, CDR2 FQNEAQ. This CDR3 spans 15 amino acids. DNA for the CDR3: TGTGCCAGCAGCTTAGTAGAGGGGTACTACAATGAGCAGTTCTTC. It codes for CASSLVEGYYNEQFF.

The gene calls are TRBV12-3 or TRBV12-4 and TRBJ1-4; D is unresolved. V dropped 6 bases and J dropped 5 bases, with 22 bases sitting between them. The CDR3 has 17 amino acids. Here the CDR3 DNA reads TGTGCCAGCAGAAGGTCCAAACCGGGCCTCGGGAATGAAAAACTGTTTTTT. This codes for CASRRSKPGLGNEKLFF.

This clonotype was recorded a few times. This chain links TRBV11-2 with TRBJ2-7; the D gene could be TRBD1 or TRBD2 (5 bases each). CDR1 and CDR2 from the germline V gene are SGHAT and FQNNGV. There are 15 residues in the CDR3. Trimming pared 4 bases from V and 6 bases from J, leaving 19 bases between. CDR3 in DNA: TGTGCCAGCAGCTCCACCTCGGGACCGTCTTTCGAGCAGTACTTC. It specifies CASSSTSGPSFEQYF.

This clonotype was observed at least ten times. The J gene is TRBJ2-7, the V gene TRBV7-9, with unresolved D. CDR1 is SEHNR and CDR2 is FQNEAQ in the germline V gene (reference sequence). The V end was cut by 6 bases, the J end by 0 bases, with 6 bases between. CDR3 length: 12 amino acids. In DNA, the CDR3 is TGTGCCAGCAGTTCCCACTCCTACGAGCAGTACTTC. Amino acids: CASSSHSYEQYF.